Listed below are T cell receptor beta chains from one sample, sequenced in a study of cytomegalovirus exposure and HLA in healthy donors. Assay used: immunoSEQ multiplex PCR; TCRdb lists only in-frame clones, some missing. The sample has some 95,000 clones, under 80% seen once. The sample taken for sequencing was PBMCs. These receptors originate from a man aged 50 to 60 in good health and CMV-seropositive. Both conserved end residues are part of each CDR3. A D gene is named only where the DNA matches it firmly. Size is stated for part of the rows, as once, few or many counts, or as a class when the clone is expanded.

j_call v_call clone_size d_call cdr3_nt cdr3_aa
TRBJ2-2 TRBV30 - - TGTGCCTGTCTCCTGACAGAAAACACCGGGGAGCTGTTTTTT CACLLTENTGELFF
TRBJ1-2 TRBV19 - TRBD1 TGTGCCAGTAGTTTTTGGACAGGGGGCCGAGCTAACTATGGCTACACCTTC CASSFWTGGRANYGYTF
TRBJ2-5 TRBV4-3 - TRBD2 TGCGCCAGCAGCCAAGGTGTGGGGGGGTCTGAGACCCAGTACTTC CASSQGVGGSETQYF
TRBJ2-1 TRBV2 - - TGTGCCAGCAGTGAAGATATGTCCTCTTCCTACAATGAGCAGTTCTTC CASSEDMSSSYNEQFF
TRBJ1-2 TRBV19 few - TGTGCCACCCTAAATTGGAACTATGGCTACACCTTC CATLNWNYGYTF
TRBJ2-3 TRBV7-3 - TRBD2 TGTGCCAGCAGTGCTAGCGGGGGGGCCATCGGAGATACGCAGTATTTT CASSASGGAIGDTQYF
TRBJ2-1 TRBV14 - - TGTGCCAGCAGCCAAGATTACAACAATGAGCAGTTCTTC CASSQDYNNEQFF
TRBJ2-1 TRBV5-4 - TRBD2 TGTGCCAGCAGCTTGCCTAGCGGGGGCGATGAGCAGTTCTTC CASSLPSGGDEQFF
TRBJ1-5 TRBV6-5 - - TGTGCCAGCAGTTACTCTCGGGGTCAGCCCCAGCATTTT CASSYSRGQPQHF
TRBJ1-2 TRBV30 - - TGTGCCTGGAGTGTAGAGGGCCGGCAGGGCTACACCTTC CAWSVEGRQGYTF
TRBJ1-3 TRBV2 once - TGTGCCAGCAGTGAAGGGCGGAACACCATATATTTT CASSEGRNTIYF
TRBJ1-6 TRBV29-1 once TRBD1 TGCAGCGTCATGACAGGGGATCTATCACCCCTCCACTTT CSVMTGDLSPLHF
TRBJ2-7 TRBV30 - TRBD1 TGTGCCTGGAGTGTCGCCGGTCGACAGGGTAGGGGCGAGCAGTACTTC CAWSVAGRQGRGEQYF
TRBJ2-7 TRBV7-7 - - TGTGCTAGCAGCCAACCCAGGATCTACGAGCAGTACTTC CASSQPRIYEQYF
TRBJ1-1 TRBV5-5 - TRBD1 TGTGCCAGCAGTCGGGACAGGCCGAACACTGAAGCTTTCTTT CASSRDRPNTEAFF
TRBJ2-7 TRBV19 - - TGTGCCAGTAGTATCAGTCGGGACTACGAGCAGTACTTC CASSISRDYEQYF
TRBJ2-2 TRBV14 few - TGTGCCAGCAGCCCCCGGTCCATCGAGAACACCGGGGAGCTGTTTTTT CASSPRSIENTGELFF
TRBJ2-7 TRBV19 - TRBD1 TGTGCCAGTAGTGCGGGACAGGGAAGATACAACGAGCAGTACTTC CASSAGQGRYNEQYF
TRBJ1-3 TRBV30 - TRBD1 TGTGCCTGGAGTCATACAGGGGGCGGAGGAAACACCATATATTTT CAWSHTGGGGNTIYF
TRBJ1-6 TRBV5-1 - TRBD1 TGCGCCAGCAGCACCCGGACAGGGGAGCATTCACCCCTCCACTTT CASSTRTGEHSPLHF
TRBJ1-2 TRBV11-2 once TRBD1 TGTGCCAGCAGCTCTAAGGGACAGAGCTATGGCTACACCTTC CASSSKGQSYGYTF
TRBJ2-7 TRBV10-3 - - TGTGCCACCCACCGGGGTGGGCGATCCTACGAGCAGTACTTC CATHRGGRSYEQYF
TRBJ2-7 TRBV9 - - TGTGCCAGCAGCGTAGGGGCTTACGAGCAGTACTTC CASSVGAYEQYF
TRBJ2-5 TRBV6-5 - TRBD2 TGTGCCAGCAGGCCTAGCGGGGGCGGGGAGACCCAGTACTTC CASRPSGGGETQYF
TRBJ1-2 TRBV9 - TRBD1 TGTGCCAGCAGCGAGACAGGGGATTATGGCTACACCTTC CASSETGDYGYTF
TRBJ2-7 TRBV5-1 - TRBD1 TGCGCCAGCAGCTTGGTGCAGGGACAGGGGGCGCGGGAGCAGTACTTC CASSLVQGQGAREQYF
TRBJ1-2 TRBV30 - - TGTGCCTGGAGTCCCGGACTCGGCGGCTACACCTTC CAWSPGLGGYTF
TRBJ1-5 TRBV15 - - TGTGCCACCAGCCCTGGCGGGGGCGGGGGACAGCCCCAGCATTTT CATSPGGGGGQPQHF
TRBJ2-7 TRBV18 - - TGTGCCAGCCGGATGGAAGAGGAAAGCAGGGAATTCTGCTACGAGCAGTACTTC CASRMEEESREFCYEQYF
TRBJ1-4 TRBV28 few TRBD1 TGTGCCAGCAGTCCCCTGTTAACAGGGGGAAAACTGTTTTTT CASSPLLTGGKLFF
TRBJ2-5 TRBV5-1 - TRBD2 TGCGCCAGCAGCACCTCCGGGGGGAACCTCCAAGAGACCCAGTACTTC CASSTSGGNLQETQYF
TRBJ2-1 TRBV5-6 - TRBD1 TGTGCCAGCAGCATCGGACAGGATGAGCAGTTCTTC CASSIGQDEQFF
TRBJ1-2 TRBV4-3 - - TGCGCCAGCAGCCAATCCCGAACAGGGACCGGTGGCTACACCTTC CASSQSRTGTGGYTF
TRBJ1-2 TRBV6-1 - - TGTGCCAGCAGTGAATTCCTGGGGCAGCTAAACTATGGCTACACCTTC CASSEFLGQLNYGYTF
TRBJ2-7 TRBV5-4 - - TGTGCCAGCAGCTTGTCAGAATACGAGCAGTACTTC CASSLSEYEQYF
TRBJ2-7 TRBV4-1 - - TGCGCCAGCAGCCACCCCCAAGGGGGCGAGCAGTACTTC CASSHPQGGEQYF
TRBJ2-1 TRBV19 - - TGTGCCAGTAGTAGCCCTGGGGGGGCTGGTGTCAATGAGCAGTTCTTC CASSSPGGAGVNEQFF
TRBJ2-1 TRBV28 once - TGTGCCAGCAGTGCGGCCAGTTTCAATGAGCAGTTCTTC CASSAASFNEQFF
TRBJ2-2 TRBV19 - TRBD2 TGTGCCAGTAGTTCCGGGACTAGCGGGCGTTACACCGGGGAGCTGTTTTTT CASSSGTSGRYTGELFF
TRBJ2-7 TRBV6-5 - TRBD2 TGTGCCAGCAGAATAGCGGGGGTAAGCTCCTACGAGCAGTACTTC CASRIAGVSSYEQYF
TRBJ2-3 TRBV7-2 - TRBD1 TGTGCCAGCAGCTCCCGGACAGGCGGGGATACGCAGTATTTT CASSSRTGGDTQYF
TRBJ1-4 TRBV2 few - TGTGCCAGCAGCCCCCCGTCGGGGGTAGGTGAAAAACTGTTTTTT CASSPPSGVGEKLFF
TRBJ1-4 TRBV9 - - TGTGCCAGCAGCCCTCAACAGGGACCTAATGAAAAACTGTTTTTT CASSPQQGPNEKLFF
TRBJ1-2 TRBV19 - TRBD1 TGTGCCAGTAGTATGGACAGGGACGCTAACTATGGCTACCCCTTC CASSMDRDANYGYPF
TRBJ1-1 TRBV5-1 few TRBD1 TGCGCCAGCAGCTTAACAGGGGGGTCACAGAACACTGAAGCTTTCTTT CASSLTGGSQNTEAFF
TRBJ1-2 TRBV6-1 - - TGTGCCAGCAGTGACAGGGCTTTGGAGAGCGGCTACACCTTC CASSDRALESGYTF
TRBJ2-1 TRBV6-1 - - TGTGCCAGCAACAGACAGATATACAATGAGCAGTTCTTC CASNRQIYNEQFF
TRBJ1-1 TRBV19 - TRBD1 TGTGCCAGTAGTGACAGGGTGAACACTGAAGCTTTCTTT CASSDRVNTEAFF
TRBJ1-1 TRBV14 few - TGTGCCAGCAGCCAAGTTGGGGGCGCGGTAGGCGGTGAAGCTTTCTTT CASSQVGGAVGGEAFF
TRBJ2-3 TRBV4-1 - TRBD2 TGCGCCAGCAAGAATGCAGCGGGGGTTGATACGCAGTATTTT CASKNAAGVDTQYF
TRBJ1-2 TRBV14 - - TGTGCCAGCAGCCAAGATCCAGCGGGTTATGGCTACACCTTC CASSQDPAGYGYTF